A single sample is the source of the 25 T cell receptor beta chains below, sequenced in a study of blood T cell repertoires in COVID-19. The protocol was immunoSEQ multiplex PCR, while the TCRdb copy is restricted to in-frame clones and leaves out a portion. The sample has roughly 100,000 clones, just under 85% seen once. The specimen sequenced was peripheral blood. These receptor sequences come from a man aged 40-49 years with active or convalescent COVID-19.

The chain combines TRBV7-9 with TRBJ1-6; 7 bases fit TRBD1. CDR3 size: 18 residues. CDR1 and CDR2 (germline): SEHNR, FQNEAQ (reference sequence). V gave up 7 bases and J gave up 9 bases; unmatched junction bases: 21. CDR3 sequence reads: CASNENVLGRGFASPLHF. For the CDR3, the DNA is TGTGCCAGCAACGAAAACGTTTTGGGCAGGGGGTTCGCTTCACCCCTCCACTTT.

The V gene is TRBV10-1, the J gene TRBJ1-1, with D perhaps matching TRBD1 (6 bases). The CDR3 covers 13 residues. Per germline, CDR1 WNHNN and CDR2 SYGVQD (reference sequence). The germline V and J ends were trimmed by 6 bases and 1 base, with 9 bases remaining between them. CDR3 sequence reads: CASRRTENTEAFF. DNA of the CDR3: TGCGCCAGCAGGAGGACAGAGAACACTGAAGCTTTCTTT.

The rearrangement links TRBV9 to TRBJ1-6; a possible D gene is TRBD1 (6 bases). Germline CDR1 SGDLS, CDR2 YYNGEE. The ends were cut back, 7 bases at V and 10 bases at J, with 12 bases in the middle. This CDR3 region has 12 residues. CDR3 bases: TGTGCCAGCGGACAGCTTGGGTCACCCCTCCACTTT. It is translated as CASGQLGSPLHF.

The sample holds one count of this clone. The CDR3 is CASCGKQETQYF. The CDR3 bases are TGTGCCAGCTGCGGAAAACAAGAGACCCAGTACTTC. The chain combines TRBV3-1 (or the pseudogene TRBV3-2) with TRBJ2-5; D not certain. The CDR3 contains 12 residues. CDR1 is LGHDT, CDR2 YNNKEL, per germline (reference sequence). The V end was cut by 8 bases, the J end by 2 bases, with 9 bases between.

J is TRBJ2-5 and V is TRBV28; maybe TRBD2 (6 bases). The CDR3 sequence is 14 residues long. The ends were cut back, 5 bases at V and 5 bases at J, with 15 bases in the middle. CDR1 is MDHEN, CDR2 SYDVKM, per germline. CDR3 amino acids: CASSPGTLGETQYF. DNA of the CDR3: TGTGCCAGCAGTCCCGGGACTCTGGGGGAGACCCAGTACTTC.

CDR3 residues: CASSVERLGQETQYF. The CDR3 DNA is TGCGCCAGCAGCGTGGAGAGACTGGGCCAAGAGACCCAGTACTTC. V and J are TRBV5-1 and TRBJ2-5; D is undetermined. This CDR3 is 15 amino acids long. CDR1 and CDR2 from the germline V gene are SGHRS and YFSETQ. V lost 4 bases and J 1 base, leaving 14 bases between the germline ends.

The chain combines TRBV11-2 with TRBJ1-5; D is unclear. V was pared by 0 bases and J by 6 bases, with 12 bases between. The CDR3 is 15 residues long. Germline loops: CDR1 SGHAT, CDR2 FQNNGV. This chain's CDR3 is CASSLDGGPGQPQHF. The CDR3 bases are TGTGCCAGCAGCTTAGACGGTGGGCCCGGTCAGCCCCAGCATTTT.

This chain connects TRBV7-9 to TRBJ1-6; D gene ambiguous. The CDR3 spans 14 residues. Trimming removed 1 base at V and 7 bases at J, with 8 bases between. CDR1 SEHNR and CDR2 FQNEAQ come from the germline V gene (reference sequence). The CDR3 region is CASSLGQKNSPLHF. The CDR3 DNA reads as TGTGCCAGCAGCTTAGGACAAAAGAATTCACCCCTCCACTTT. Full variable domain (outside the CDR3, taken from reference TRBV7-9 and TRBJ1-6): DTGVSQNPRHKITKRGQNVTFRCDPISEHNRLYWYRQTLGQGPEFLTYFQNEAQLEKSRLLSDRFSAERPKGSFSTLEIQRTEQGDSAMYLCASSLGQKNSPLHFGNGTRLTVT.

J is TRBJ2-2 and V is TRBV9; the match to TRBD2 covers 12 bases. The V segment lost 2 bases and the J segment 4 bases; nucleotides outside the gene matches: 3. Germline lookup yields CDR1 SGDLS and CDR2 YYNGEE. The CDR3 is 16 residues long. Here the CDR3 DNA reads TGTGCCAGCAGCGTCCTAGCGGGGGGGCTCACCGGGGAGCTGTTTTTT. Protein product: CASSVLAGGLTGELFF.

This sequence joins TRBV5-6 and TRBJ1-2; 9 nucleotides align to TRBD1. In germline, CDR1 is SGHDT, CDR2 YYEEEE. The junction had 5 bases not matched to a gene; V was cut back by 4 bases and J by 4 bases. There are 14 residues in the CDR3. The CDR3 here is CASSADRGSYGYTF. The CDR3 DNA reads as TGTGCCAGCAGCGCCGACAGGGGGTCCTATGGCTACACCTTC.

The chain has TRBV5-6 and TRBJ1-6; 8 bases align to TRBD1. The CDR3 covers 17 residues. Germline CDR1 SGHDT, CDR2 YYEEEE. Trimming cost V 0 bases and J 0 bases; bases outside gene matches: 2. The CDR3 DNA reads as TGTGCCAGCAGCTTGGGGACAGGGAGCTCCTATAATTCACCCCTCCACTTT. Translating gives CASSLGTGSSYNSPLHF.

This clone has just one count. Its ends do not fully match the called genes, so a read error is possible. This chain joins TRBV7-7 and TRBJ2-2, with a weak D call TRBD1 (6 bases). Per germline, CDR1 SSHAT and CDR2 FNYEAQ (reference sequence). CDR3 length equals 12 residues. CDR3: CASSSGAGELFF. CDR3 DNA sequence: TGTGCTAGCAGCTCAGGGGCCGGGGAGCTGTTTTTT.

This chain uses TRBV2 with TRBJ1-1; TRBD1 agrees at 7 bases. From germline, CDR1 is SNHLY and CDR2 FYNNEI. V lost 4 bases to trimming and J lost 6 bases; unmatched junction nucleotides: 8. The CDR3 contains 14 residues. CDR3 nucleotides: TGTGCCAGCAGTGGATCCAGGGGGAGAGCTGAAGCTTTCTTT. Its protein is CASSGSRGRAEAFF.

The chain joins TRBV5-8 to TRBJ2-5; D unresolved. In germline, CDR1 is SGHTS, CDR2 YDEGEE. This CDR3 has 14 amino acids. V was shortened by 0 bases and J by 5 bases, with 11 bases between the two germline ends. CDR3 in amino acids: CASSLGIARETQYF. The CDR3 DNA follows: TGTGCCAGCAGCTTGGGAATAGCTCGTGAGACCCAGTACTTC.

This chain uses TRBV24-1 with TRBJ1-5, with D hard to call. Trimming removed 3 bases at V and 2 bases at J, with 4 bases between. CDR3 size: 13 residues. Germline CDR1 reads KGHDR; CDR2 reads SFDVKD. The CDR3 loop reads CATSDRGNQPQHF. CDR3 DNA sequence: TGTGCCACCAGTGATCGGGGCAATCAGCCCCAGCATTTT.

This chain links TRBV6-5 with TRBJ2-6, with D possibly matching TRBD2 (5 bases). The germline gives CDR1 MNHEY, CDR2 SVGAGI. V was pared by 7 bases and J by 1 base, with 11 bases between. The CDR3 loop spans 15 amino acids. CDR3 nucleotides: TGTGCCAGCACCCGGGGTGCTTCTGGGGCCAACGTCCTGACTTTC. Protein: CASTRGASGANVLTF.

This clone was recorded a few times. The chain joins TRBV18 to TRBJ1-1; TRBD1 aligns across 8 bases. Looked up from germline, CDR1 is KGHSH and CDR2 is LQKENI. The CDR3 spans 16 residues. V shed 3 bases, J shed 0 bases, and the junction held 6 bases outside the gene matches. The CDR3 DNA sequence: TGTGCCAGCTCACCGCAGGGGGCGGAATTGAACACTGAAGCTTTCTTT. Protein product: CASSPQGAELNTEAFF.

The chain carries TRBV9 and TRBJ2-1; tentative D call: TRBD2 (5 bases). The CDR3 totals 15 residues. V shed 1 base and J shed 4 bases, with 12 bases lying between them. Germline V lookup: CDR1 SGDLS, CDR2 YYNGEE. The CDR3 reads CASSVTGLWYNEQFF. CDR3 nucleotides: TGTGCCAGCAGCGTAACCGGACTCTGGTACAATGAGCAGTTCTTC.

V is TRBV7-9 and J is TRBJ1-1, with a possible D match to TRBD1 (6 bases). The germline V gene encodes CDR1 SEHNR and CDR2 FQNEAQ (reference sequence). The CDR3 length is 15 residues. The V end lost 1 base, the J end lost 5 bases, and 14 bases lay between the germline ends. The CDR3 DNA is TGTGCCAGCAGCTTAGAGAGGTTAAGGGGGACTGAAGCTTTCTTT. Its translation: CASSLERLRGTEAFF. The full variable domain, rest sourced from reference TRBV7-9 and TRBJ1-1, is DTGVSQNPRHKITKRGQNVTFRCDPISEHNRLYWYRQTLGQGPEFLTYFQNEAQLEKSRLLSDRFSAERPKGSFSTLEIQRTEQGDSAMYLCASSLERLRGTEAFFGQGTRLTVV.

The chain carries TRBV9 and TRBJ1-6; D may be TRBD1 (5 bases). Trimming stripped 0 bases from V and 8 bases from J, with 12 bases between. The germline V gene has CDR1 SGDLS and CDR2 YYNGEE. This CDR3 is 15 amino acids long. CDR3: CASSVGLGGDSPLHF. CDR3 nucleotides: TGTGCCAGCAGCGTAGGTCTGGGAGGGGATTCACCCCTCCACTTT.

V and J are TRBV6-5 and TRBJ1-5; TRBD1 matches at 8 bases. The V segment lost 5 bases and the J segment 7 bases; nucleotides outside the gene matches: 4. Germline lookup yields CDR1 MNHEY and CDR2 SVGAGI. The CDR3 length is 13 residues. CDR3: CASSTGGGQPQHF. As DNA, the CDR3 is TGTGCCAGCAGTACAGGGGGTGGGCAGCCCCAGCATTTT.

In its sample, this clone was seen once. The V call is TRBV30, the J call TRBJ1-3; 7 bases map to TRBD1. V gave up 0 bases and J gave up 4 bases; unmatched junction bases: 0. Germline V gene lookup returns CDR1 GTSNPN and CDR2 SVGIG (reference sequence). This CDR3 comprises 13 residues. DNA for the CDR3: TGTGCCTGGAGTGTGACAGGGGGAAACACCATATATTTT. It specifies CAWSVTGGNTIYF.

This chain uses TRBV10-2 with TRBJ2-2; D is perhaps TRBD2 (7 bases). Trimming shortened V by 6 bases and J by 2 bases, and 10 bases separated the two germline ends. CDR3 length: 14 residues. Germline V gene data show CDR1 as WSHSY and CDR2 as SAAADI. CDR3 bases: TGCGCCAGCAGCCCGGGGGGCAACACCGGGGAGCTGTTTTTT. It specifies CASSPGGNTGELFF.

This chain connects TRBV4-1 to TRBJ1-2; 8 nucleotides agree with TRBD1. Germline CDR1 MGHRA, CDR2 YSYEKL. V was pared by 0 bases and J by 3 bases, with 9 bases of the junction left unmatched. The CDR3 extends over 17 amino acids. The CDR3 DNA reads TGCGCCAGCAGCCAAGATATTAGGAACAGGGGGTACTATGGCTACACCTTC. Amino acid sequence: CASSQDIRNRGYYGYTF.

The J gene is TRBJ2-2, the V gene TRBV19, with 7 bases that match TRBD2. Germline values: CDR1 LNHDA, CDR2 SQIVND (reference sequence). CDR3 size: 18 residues. V shed 3 bases, J shed 0 bases, and the junction held 10 bases outside the gene matches. CDR3: CASSMIRGAGANTGELFF. CDR3 in DNA: TGTGCCAGTAGTATGATTCGGGGCGCGGGAGCGAACACCGGGGAGCTGTTTTTT.